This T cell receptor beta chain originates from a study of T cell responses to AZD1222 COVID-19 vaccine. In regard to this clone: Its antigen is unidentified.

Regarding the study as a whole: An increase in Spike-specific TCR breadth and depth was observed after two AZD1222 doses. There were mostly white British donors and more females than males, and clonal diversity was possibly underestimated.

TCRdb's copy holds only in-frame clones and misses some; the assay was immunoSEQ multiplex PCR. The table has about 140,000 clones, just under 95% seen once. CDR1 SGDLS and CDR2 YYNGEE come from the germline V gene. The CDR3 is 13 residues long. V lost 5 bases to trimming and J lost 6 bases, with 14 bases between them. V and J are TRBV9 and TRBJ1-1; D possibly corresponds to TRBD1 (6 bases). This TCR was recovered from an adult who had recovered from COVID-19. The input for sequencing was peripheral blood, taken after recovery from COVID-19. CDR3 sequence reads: CASSRSGVAEAFF. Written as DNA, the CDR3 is TGTGCCAGCAGTCGTTCAGGGGTCGCTGAAGCTTTCTTT.